This T cell receptor (beta chain) was profiled in a study of T-cell reconstitution after alpha-beta-depleted transplantation in children. Overall study results and limits: One year post-transplant, T-cell counts and diversity were largely derived from T cells produced anew. Reported findings indicate that, about two months after transplant, alpha-beta T cells came from several hundred expanded clones, which were derived from non-depleted graft cells. The study traced high day-60 TCRbeta diversity in some patients to surviving recipient T cells and thymic progenitors.

During its preparation, the TCRbeta library received unique molecular identifiers. MiXCR was run by TCRdb on the PCR reads, yielding one entry per CDR3 protein. The repertoire holds approximately 190,000 distinct CDR3 sequences, with 6.3% as singletons. The table lists this clonotype with a count of one. What it recognizes is unknown. Trimming removed 3 bases from V and 5 bases from J; junction bases left unmatched: 6. This CDR3 is 15 amino acids long. Germline assignment: CDR1 MNHEY and CDR2 SVGAGI. This chain uses TRBV6-5 with TRBJ2-5, with TRBD1 matching 10 bases. The clonotype was recovered from a girl under two years old with combined immunodeficiency, due to receive a stem cell transplant. This specimen consisted of PBMCs, obtained before TCRalphabeta/CD19-depleted stem cell transplant. CDR3 DNA: TGTGCCAGCAGTTATCTGACAGGGGGCAGGGAGACCCAGTACTTC. This gives the protein CASSYLTGGRETQYF.